This T cell receptor (beta chain) was profiled in a study of control samples from healthy donors and cancer patients. This clone appeared a few times. Trimming pared 7 bases from V and 3 bases from J, leaving 12 bases between. The germline V gene encodes CDR1 LNHDA and CDR2 SQIVND (reference sequence). CDR3 size: 13 residues. TCRdb keeps only in-frame clones here, not all; method: immunoSEQ multiplex PCR. There are 100,000 to 150,000 clones in the sample; roughly 90% occur only once, and around 1.8% lies in the top ten. The sequence was collected from a man younger than 30 in good health. Sequenced: blood. The chain carries TRBV19 and TRBJ1-1; D remains unclear. The CDR3 reads CASNIGWDTEAFF. The CDR3, as DNA: TGTGCCAGTAACATAGGGTGGGACACTGAAGCTTTCTTT.